This T cell receptor (beta chain) was retrieved from a study of persistence of HIV-infected CD4 T cells. Study summary: Isolated cells were CMV- and HIV-1 Gag-responding CD4+ T cells.

Concerning this clone itself: Its antigen is undetermined.

Cells were stimulated with CMV-infected fibroblast lysates at 8 to 10 ug/mL. Memory cells lacking CD40L and CD69 with high CD45RO were sorted. CD8-depleted PBMCs were stimulated 15 to 20 hours with anti-CD28/CD49d costimulation, CD40-blocking antibody and enfuvirtide. V was trimmed by 5 bases and J by 6 bases, leaving 9 bases between them. CDR3 length: 13 residues. The germline gives CDR1 SGHRS, CDR2 YFSETQ. The libraries were made with immunoSEQ version 4 in survey mode. Sequenced by immunoSEQ multiplex PCR; TCRdb stores in-frame clones only, minus some. The table lists approximately 30,000 clones, 82% of them singletons, with roughly 4.8% in the top ten.

This specimen consisted of CD4+ T cells sorted from PBMCs after approximately 19-hour stimulation, obtained from a patient who received antiretroviral therapy. The sequence derives from an adult man with HIV who was CMV-seropositive. J is TRBJ1-6 and V is TRBV5-1; D is possibly TRBD1 (5 bases). The DNA of the CDR3 is TGCGCCAGCAGACAGGAATCTAATTCACCCCTCCACTTT. The encoded protein is CASRQESNSPLHF.